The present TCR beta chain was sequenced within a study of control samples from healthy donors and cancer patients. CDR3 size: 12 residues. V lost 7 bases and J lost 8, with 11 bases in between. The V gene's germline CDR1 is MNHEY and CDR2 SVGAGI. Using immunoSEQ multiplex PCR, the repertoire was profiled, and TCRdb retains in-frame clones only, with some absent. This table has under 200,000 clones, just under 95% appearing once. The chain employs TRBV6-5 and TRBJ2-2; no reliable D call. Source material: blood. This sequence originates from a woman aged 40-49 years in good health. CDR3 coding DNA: TGTGCCAGCACTCTTAATTGGGGGGAGCTGTTTTTT. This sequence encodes CASTLNWGELFF.